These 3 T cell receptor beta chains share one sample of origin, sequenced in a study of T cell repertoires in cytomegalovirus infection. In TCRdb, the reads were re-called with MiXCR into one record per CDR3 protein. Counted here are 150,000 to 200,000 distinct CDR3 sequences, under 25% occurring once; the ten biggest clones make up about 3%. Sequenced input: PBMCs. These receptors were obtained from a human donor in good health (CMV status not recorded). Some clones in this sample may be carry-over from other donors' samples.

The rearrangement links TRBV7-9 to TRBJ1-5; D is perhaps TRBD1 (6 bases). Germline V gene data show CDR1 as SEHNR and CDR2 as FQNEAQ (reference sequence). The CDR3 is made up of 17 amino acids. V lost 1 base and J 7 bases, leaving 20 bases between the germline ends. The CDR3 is CASSLGKGANREQPQHF. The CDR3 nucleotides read TGTGCCAGCAGCTTAGGGAAAGGGGCTAACAGGGAACAGCCCCAGCATTTT.

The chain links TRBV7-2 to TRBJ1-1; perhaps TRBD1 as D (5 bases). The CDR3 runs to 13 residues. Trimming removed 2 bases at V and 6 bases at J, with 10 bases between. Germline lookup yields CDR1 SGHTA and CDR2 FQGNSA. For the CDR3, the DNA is TGTGCCAGCAGCTTATGGGGCAGTGCTGAAGCTTTCTTT. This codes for CASSLWGSAEAFF.

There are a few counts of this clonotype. The CDR3 sequence: CASSRSVETEAFF. CDR3 sequence (DNA): TGCGCCAGCAGCCGATCAGTAGAGACTGAAGCTTTCTTT. The chain links TRBV4-1 to TRBJ1-1; D is unclear. This CDR3 has 13 amino acids. Trimming cost V 4 bases and J 5 bases, with 11 bases left between them. The germline V gene encodes CDR1 MGHRA and CDR2 YSYEKL.